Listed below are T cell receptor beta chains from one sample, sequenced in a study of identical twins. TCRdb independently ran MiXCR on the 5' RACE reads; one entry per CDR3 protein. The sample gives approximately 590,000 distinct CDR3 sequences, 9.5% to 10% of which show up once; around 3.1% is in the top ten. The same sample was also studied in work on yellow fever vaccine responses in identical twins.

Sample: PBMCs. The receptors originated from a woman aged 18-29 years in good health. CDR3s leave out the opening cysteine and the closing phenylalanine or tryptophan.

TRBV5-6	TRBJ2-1	ASTNRRRDLIEQF
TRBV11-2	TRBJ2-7	ASSLVKVAGDEY
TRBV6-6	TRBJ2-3	ASSSSGHTQY
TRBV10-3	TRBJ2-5	AISDLTQTETQY
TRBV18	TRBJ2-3	ASSPIPGTGSLSTQY
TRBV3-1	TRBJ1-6	ASSQDLTGELLH
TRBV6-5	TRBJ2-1	ASSYVGTSGDPF
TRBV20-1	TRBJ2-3	SANPGLAGGTDTQY
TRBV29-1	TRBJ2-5	SVVGTSGFQETQY
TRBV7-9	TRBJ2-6	ASSSPGRSSGANVLT
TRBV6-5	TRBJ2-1	ASSYSRTGVNEQF
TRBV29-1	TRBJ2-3	SVDTVGLTHSTDTQY
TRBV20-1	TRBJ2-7	SARDRWLAGGAYYEQY
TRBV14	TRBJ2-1	ASSQREYNEQF
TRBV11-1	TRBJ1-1	ASSAGVGLVSEAF
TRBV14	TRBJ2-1	ARSQEVRSTYNEQF
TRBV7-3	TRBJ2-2	ASSQRGGSTGELF
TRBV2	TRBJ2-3	ASRDQGDTQY
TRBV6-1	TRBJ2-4	ASRGGLGTGRNIQY
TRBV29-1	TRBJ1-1	SDTGWAGTEAF
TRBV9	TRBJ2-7	ASSVQDRGLREQY
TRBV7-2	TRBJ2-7	ASSLEDRGPYEQY
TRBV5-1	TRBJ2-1	ASSLAGGGPSYNEQF
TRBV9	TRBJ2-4	ASSKWTGQTTAKNIQY
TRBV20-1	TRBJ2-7	SAGLAGGRYEQY
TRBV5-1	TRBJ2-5	ASSPGPAQETQY
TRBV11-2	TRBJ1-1	ASSFGYWQGAF
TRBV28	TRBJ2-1	ASSSGPNEQF
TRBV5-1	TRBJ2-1	ASSLATRPGGGNEQF
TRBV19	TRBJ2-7	ASSIDQGTLYEQY
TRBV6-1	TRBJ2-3	ASSAGTSVRTQY
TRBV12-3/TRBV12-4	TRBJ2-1	ASSGREEQF
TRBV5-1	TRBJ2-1	ASSSRPGDNEQF
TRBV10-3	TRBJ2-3	AISSAGRSSTDTQY
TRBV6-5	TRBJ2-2	ASASGPGELF
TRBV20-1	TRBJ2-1	SARDFNGLRGEQF
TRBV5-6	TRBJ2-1	ASSLTSGTSYNEQF
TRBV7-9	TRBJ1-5	ASSSSGPSNQPQH
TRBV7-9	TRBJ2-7	ASSGGGSYEQY
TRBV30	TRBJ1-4	AWSMGQGGEKLF
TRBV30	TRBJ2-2	AWSVLGVGELF
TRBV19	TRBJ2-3	ASSILRDRATDTQY
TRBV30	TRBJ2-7	AWQTGTGVSYYEQY
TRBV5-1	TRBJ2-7	ASSSTITYEQY
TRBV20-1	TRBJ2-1	SARDLLASYNEQF
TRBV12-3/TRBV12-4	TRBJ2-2	ASSLGQGYTGELF
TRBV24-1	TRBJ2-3	ATSDLGLAGGTDTQY
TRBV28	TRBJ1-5	ASSLIGGAGQPQH
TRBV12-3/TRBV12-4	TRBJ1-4	ASSFKGDTFNEKLF
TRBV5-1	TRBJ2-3	ASSPELAGNTDTQY
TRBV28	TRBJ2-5	ASSYTRGARETQY
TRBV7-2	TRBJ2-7	ASSLVGLAEYEQY